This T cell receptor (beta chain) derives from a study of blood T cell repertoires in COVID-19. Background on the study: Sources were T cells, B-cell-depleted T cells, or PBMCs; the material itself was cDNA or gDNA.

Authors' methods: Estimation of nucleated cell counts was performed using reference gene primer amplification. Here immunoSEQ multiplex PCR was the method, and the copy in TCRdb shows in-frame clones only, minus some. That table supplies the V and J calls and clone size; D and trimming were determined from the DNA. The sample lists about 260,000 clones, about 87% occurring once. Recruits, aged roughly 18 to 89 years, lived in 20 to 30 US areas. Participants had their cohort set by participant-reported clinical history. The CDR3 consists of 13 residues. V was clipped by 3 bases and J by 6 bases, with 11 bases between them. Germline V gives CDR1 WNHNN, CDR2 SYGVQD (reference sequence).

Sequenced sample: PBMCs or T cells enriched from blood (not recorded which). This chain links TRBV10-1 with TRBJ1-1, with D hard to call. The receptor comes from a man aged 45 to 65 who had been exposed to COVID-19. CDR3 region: CASSELTSAEAFF. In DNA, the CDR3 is TGCGCCAGCAGTGAATTAACCAGTGCTGAAGCTTTCTTT.